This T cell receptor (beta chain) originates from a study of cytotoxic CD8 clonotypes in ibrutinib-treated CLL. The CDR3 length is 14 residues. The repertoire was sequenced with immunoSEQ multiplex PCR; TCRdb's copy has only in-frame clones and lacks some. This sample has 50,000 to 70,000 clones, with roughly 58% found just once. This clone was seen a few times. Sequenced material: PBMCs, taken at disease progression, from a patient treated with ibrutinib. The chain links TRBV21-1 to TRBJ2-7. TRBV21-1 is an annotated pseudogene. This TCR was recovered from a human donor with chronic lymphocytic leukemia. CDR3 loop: CASSKRDGTYEQYF. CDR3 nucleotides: TGTGCCAGCAGCAAACGGGACGGAACCTACGAGCAGTACTTC.